Only one count was recorded for the clone carrying this T cell receptor (beta chain). What it binds is not known. The data derive from a study of T cell responses to AZD1222 COVID-19 vaccine. Germline V gene sequence: CDR1 MNHEY, CDR2 SVGAGI. J lost 6 bases, V lost 7 bases, and 7 bases had no gene match. The CDR3 contains 14 residues. Points from the study as a whole: Donors were chiefly white British, with a greater number of females, and clonal diversity was perhaps underestimated.

The protocol was immunoSEQ multiplex PCR, while the TCRdb copy is restricted to in-frame clones and leaves out a portion. This table holds about 81,000 clones, approximately 90% found once. The TCR sequence derives from an adult who received the AZD1222 COVID-19 vaccine. The chain employs TRBV6-5 and TRBJ1-4; 8 bases are a match to TRBD1. This specimen consisted of peripheral blood, obtained 28 days after the second AZD1222 dose. CDR3 region: CASTRTGNDEKLFF. DNA for the CDR3: TGTGCCAGCACCCGGACAGGGAATGATGAAAAACTGTTTTTT.